A single sample gave rise to the 9 T cell receptor beta chains below, sequenced in a study of cytomegalovirus exposure and HLA in healthy donors. Clones were read by immunoSEQ multiplex PCR, and TCRdb kept only the in-frame ones, dropping some. Among over 150,000 clones listed, 80% to 90% were seen once. The material sequenced was PBMCs. The source is a woman aged 25 to 39 in good health and CMV-seropositive.

The CDR3 reads CASSSTNRGTEAFF. In DNA, the CDR3 is TGTGCCAGCAGCTCGACGAACAGGGGCACTGAAGCTTTCTTT. V gene TRBV7-9 combines with J gene TRBJ1-1; 7 bases align to TRBD1. Germline values: CDR1 SEHNR, CDR2 FQNEAQ (reference sequence). There are 14 residues in the CDR3. J was trimmed by 4 bases and V by 4 bases; bases with no gene match: 6.

This clone was seen only a few times. The chain carries TRBV9 and TRBJ1-2; D may be TRBD1 (5 bases). V lost 4 bases and J 5 bases, leaving 12 bases between the germline ends. The CDR3 is made up of 13 amino acids. From germline, CDR1 is SGDLS and CDR2 YYNGEE. CDR3 in amino acids: CASSTQTDYGYTF. DNA of the CDR3: TGTGCCAGCAGCACACAGACAGATTATGGCTACACCTTC.

The CDR3, as DNA: TGTGCCAGCAGGACCCGGGACAGGGCGCTCTATGGCTACACCTTC. Protein sequence: CASRTRDRALYGYTF. The chain carries TRBV2 and TRBJ1-2; TRBD1 agrees at 9 bases. The CDR3 is made up of 15 amino acids. Trimming cost V 6 bases and J 4 bases; bases outside gene matches: 9. Germline values: CDR1 SNHLY, CDR2 FYNNEI.

This sequence joins TRBV6-5 and TRBJ1-1; TRBD1 is a possible D gene (6 bases). Germline values: CDR1 MNHEY, CDR2 SVGAGI. V shed 4 bases and J shed 3 bases, with 18 bases lying between them. The CDR3 consists of 16 residues. The CDR3, as DNA: TGTGCCAGCAGTTCCCGTACCACAGGGTCTGACACTGAAGCTTTCTTT. This codes for CASSSRTTGSDTEAFF.

This clone was detected only a few times. J is TRBJ1-5 and V is TRBV2; tentative D call: TRBD1 (6 bases). The CDR3 is made up of 16 amino acids. Germline-derived CDR1 and CDR2 are SNHLY and FYNNEI. V gave up 6 bases and J gave up 1 base, with 16 bases separating them. DNA for the CDR3: TGTGCCAGCAGACACACAGGGAATCGGAGCAATCAGCCCCAGCATTTT. Protein: CASRHTGNRSNQPQHF.

V gene TRBV14 combines with J gene TRBJ2-3, with 8 bases matching TRBD2. Germline V CDR1 and CDR2: SGHDN, FVKESK. This CDR3 contains 14 residues. Trimming removed 6 bases from V and 3 bases from J; junction bases left unmatched: 5. Here the CDR3 DNA reads TGTGCCAGCAGGAGAGCGGGAGAAACAGATACGCAGTATTTT. The encoded protein is CASRRAGETDTQYF.

The J gene is TRBJ2-5, the V gene TRBV6-1, with no clear D. V was shortened by 0 bases and J by 5 bases, with 16 bases between the two germline ends. Germline lookup yields CDR1 MNHNS and CDR2 SASEGT. The length of the CDR3 is 16 residues. The chain's CDR3 is CASSEAKRPVVETQYF. The CDR3, as DNA: TGTGCCAGCAGTGAAGCCAAACGCCCGGTTGTGGAGACCCAGTACTTC.

This chain joins TRBV27 and TRBJ1-1; D not certain. The V and J ends lost 6 bases and 6 bases respectively, with 17 bases between them. Germline lookup yields CDR1 MNHEY and CDR2 SMNVEV (reference sequence). The CDR3 extends over 14 amino acids. This chain's CDR3 is CASRSGRSDPEAFF. CDR3 in DNA: TGTGCCAGCAGATCCGGCAGGTCTGACCCTGAAGCTTTCTTT.

The chain has TRBV12-5 and TRBJ1-3; the D gene is possibly TRBD1 (5 bases). The germline gives CDR1 LGHNT, CDR2 FRNRAP. The CDR3 length is 17 residues. V lost 1 base and J lost 0, with 13 bases in between. CDR3 in amino acids: CASGLEPLGLSGNTIYF. CDR3 DNA: TGTGCTAGTGGTTTGGAACCCCTGGGGCTCTCTGGAAACACCATATATTTT.